This T cell receptor beta chain was sequenced in a study of shared clonotypes between healthy human individuals. As for the study in general: CD4 naive and CD4 memory each took three plates per donor, while CD8 naive took two and CD8 memory one. Findings of the study overall: For sorted subsets, rarefaction showed incomplete sequencing despite large depth.

A word on this clone: Its antigen is as yet unknown.

The length of the CDR3 is 14 residues. Germline V gene sequence: CDR1 SGHNT, CDR2 YYREEE (reference sequence). V was cut by 4 bases and J by 5 bases, with 15 bases left in between. TCRdb keeps only in-frame clones here, not all; method: immunoSEQ multiplex PCR. The sample includes just over 2,000,000 clones, approximately 95% seen only once; the top ten take roughly 0.13%. The chain employs TRBV5-4 and TRBJ2-5; perhaps TRBD2 as D (6 bases). This receptor was taken from a man aged 18-30 years in good health. Input material: naive CD4+ T cells sorted from blood. Subset: CD45RA+ positively selected. The CDR3 DNA sequence: TGTGCCAGCAGCCCCGGGAGCAGCGAGGAGACCCAGTACTTC. It yields the protein CASSPGSSEETQYF.